These 11 T cell receptor beta chains share one sample of origin, sequenced in a study of patients and donors after allogeneic stem cell transplantation. TCRdb processed the RT-PCR reads anew with MiXCR; each CDR3 protein has one entry. Among 200,000 to 250,000 distinct CDR3 sequences listed, 12% to 15% were seen once. Sequencing was performed on blood, either unsorted or a sorted T cell fraction (not recorded which). The receptors here all came from a human donor who was either an allogeneic HSCT recipient or a stem cell or donor lymphocyte infusion donor (not recorded which). It is not recorded whose cells these are; they may come from a transplant donor.

The table lists this clonotype with a few counts. This chain joins TRBV6-5 and TRBJ2-3; D perhaps matches TRBD2 (6 bases). The V gene's germline CDR1 is MNHEY and CDR2 SVGAGI. With 2 bases removed from V and 2 bases from J, the gap between germline ends came to 8 bases. This CDR3 is 14 amino acids long. The CDR3: CASSYRDSTDTQYF. In DNA, the CDR3 is TGTGCCAGCAGTTACAGGGACTCCACAGATACGCAGTATTTT.

The V call is TRBV10-2, the J call TRBJ1-6; D is perhaps TRBD1 (5 bases). CDR3 length: 14 amino acids. CDR1 and CDR2 (germline): WSHSY, SAAADI. The V and J ends lost 3 bases and 9 bases respectively, with 12 bases between them. The CDR3 is CASSEDGGVSPLHF. In DNA, the CDR3 is TGCGCCAGCAGTGAAGACGGGGGGGTTTCACCCCTCCACTTT.

DNA of the CDR3: TGCAGCGTTGCGACAGGGGGGGTCACTGAAGCTTTCTTT. It codes for CSVATGGVTEAFF. The chain recombines TRBV29-1 with TRBJ1-1, with 9 bases lining up with TRBD1. The V gene end was trimmed by 4 bases and the J gene end by 4 bases; junction bases not matched to a gene: 4. The CDR3 spans 13 residues. Looked up from germline, CDR1 is SQVTM and CDR2 is ANQGSEA.

The rearrangement links TRBV20-1 to TRBJ1-6; D is undetermined. The V and J ends lost 1 base and 9 bases respectively, with 13 bases between them. The germline V gene encodes CDR1 DFQATT and CDR2 SNEGSKA (reference sequence). This CDR3 is 14 amino acids long. CDR3 in DNA: TGCAGTGCTAGAGTGGGGATGGTGGGTTCACCCCTCCACTTT. Protein sequence: CSARVGMVGSPLHF.

This clonotype was observed at least ten times. The CDR3 DNA reads as TGTGCCAGCAGCCAAGGCACCGGGACAGGGCGCGACAATGAGCAGTTCTTC. It encodes CASSQGTGTGRDNEQFF. The rearrangement links TRBV14 to TRBJ2-1, with 9 bases fitting TRBD1. The length of the CDR3 is 17 residues. Germline CDR1 reads SGHDN; CDR2 reads FVKESK. V lost 1 base, J lost 5 bases, and 9 bases stayed unmatched.

The genes are TRBV24-1 and TRBJ2-3; a possible D gene is TRBD2 (6 bases). The length of the CDR3 is 18 residues. Germline loops: CDR1 KGHDR, CDR2 SFDVKD. V lost 3 bases to trimming and J lost 3 bases, with 21 bases between them. The CDR3 is CATSDHAWGEGLTDTQYF. The CDR3 DNA sequence: TGTGCCACCAGTGATCACGCGTGGGGGGAAGGATTGACAGATACGCAGTATTTT.

This clonotype was counted between two and nine times. The V call is TRBV20-1, the J call TRBJ1-1; TRBD1 might be the D (5 bases). The CDR3 length is 18 residues. The V end was cut by 2 bases, the J end by 0 bases, with 22 bases between. Germline V gives CDR1 DFQATT, CDR2 SNEGSKA (reference sequence). In nucleotides, the CDR3 is TGCAGTGCTAGATCCCGTCGAGGCGGGGGGATCTTGAACACTGAAGCTTTCTTT. Its protein product is CSARSRRGGGILNTEAFF.

This clonotype has only a few counts. The V gene is TRBV28, the J gene TRBJ2-7; TRBD1 agrees at 10 bases. This CDR3 region has 15 residues. With V trimmed by 5 bases and J by 4 bases, 8 bases remained unmatched. Germline V lookup: CDR1 MDHEN, CDR2 SYDVKM. The CDR3 protein is CASSPGTGVWYEQYF. The CDR3 DNA follows: TGTGCCAGCAGTCCCGGGACAGGGGTGTGGTACGAGCAGTACTTC.

This clonotype was seen repeatedly, ten times or more. The V call is TRBV12-3 or TRBV12-4, the J call TRBJ1-1, with D perhaps matching TRBD1 (5 bases). The CDR3 sequence is 14 residues long. V lost 7 bases and J lost 2, with 14 bases in between. The DNA for the CDR3 is TGTGCCAGCAACCCGGGGACTGACAACACTGAAGCTTTCTTT. Translated: CASNPGTDNTEAFF.

This clonotype has a count of ten or more. This chain uses TRBV7-9 with TRBJ2-1; D might be TRBD2 (6 bases). V shed 5 bases and J shed 5 bases, with 16 bases lying between them. The CDR3 extends over 15 amino acids. Germline V gene sequence: CDR1 SEHNR, CDR2 FQNEAQ (reference sequence). CDR3 bases: TGTGCCAGCAGCGTCGAACCTCCGGGGGACAATGAGCAGTTCTTC. This codes for CASSVEPPGDNEQFF.

The chain couples TRBV15 to TRBJ2-2; no firm D call. This CDR3 is built from 14 residues. CDR1 and CDR2 from the germline V gene are LNHNV and YYDKDF (reference sequence). V was cut by 1 base and J by 4 bases, with 7 bases left in between. CDR3 nucleotide sequence: TGTGCCACCAGCAGAGTCGATACCACCGGGGAGCTGTTTTTT. It specifies CATSRVDTTGELFF. Full variable domain (remainder filled in from reference TRBV15 and TRBJ2-2): DAMVIQNPRYQVTQFGKPVTLSCSQTLNHNVMYWYQQKSSQAPKLLFHYYDKDFNNEADTPDNFQSRRPNTSFCFLDIRSPGLGDTAMYLCATSRVDTTGELFFGEGSRLTVL.